This T cell receptor (beta chain) originates from a study of cytomegalovirus exposure and HLA in healthy donors. Overall study context: An earlier analysis identified 117 million unique TCR beta sequences in about 190 million T cells. Study results and caveats: In a later analysis, TCR beta V- and J-gene trimming was associated with a missense DCLRE1C variant. CMV serostatus was the sole immune exposure information available. Further analysis was carried out later, and it showed several of the most significant clusters appearing linked to common viral pathogens.

V lost 6 bases and J lost 7; bases outside the gene matches: 17. Germline V gene data show CDR1 as KGHSH and CDR2 as LQKENI. CDR3 length: 17 amino acids. A note on this clone: Antigen specificity is unknown.

A multiplex PCR was run with 60 Vbeta primers and 13 Jbeta primers. Profiled with immunoSEQ multiplex PCR; TCRdb holds only in-frame clones, not every one. The sample comprises about 150,000 clones, about 76% of which are singletons, and 3.5% rests with the top ten. The sequence was collected from a human donor in good health. This chain uses TRBV18 with TRBJ1-5; 8 bases are shared with TRBD1. Sequenced material: PBMCs. The CDR3 coding sequence is TGTGCCAGCTCTCTACAGCACGGACAGGGCCGTTCACAGCCCCAGCATTTT. Amino acid sequence: CASSLQHGQGRSQPQHF.